These 25 T cell receptor beta chains share one sample of origin, sequenced in a study of blood T cell repertoires in COVID-19. This table comes from immunoSEQ multiplex PCR, and its TCRdb copy is limited to in-frame clones, with some not included. The data contain some 120,000 clones, about 90% of them singletons. Material: peripheral blood. These receptors were obtained from a woman aged 55 to 70 with acute or convalescent COVID-19.

For this clone: Additional DNA sequences in this sample encode the identical CDR3. The genes are TRBV4-1 and TRBJ1-5; no definite D call. V was pared by 0 bases and J by 3 bases, with 6 bases between. The CDR3 contains 14 residues. Per germline, CDR1 MGHRA and CDR2 YSYEKL. The CDR3 region has the DNA TGCGCCAGCAGCCAAGACTATATCAATCAGCCCCAGCATTTT. This translates into CASSQDYINQPQHF.

The chain recombines TRBV7-9 with TRBJ2-5; D is possibly TRBD2 (6 bases). CDR1 and CDR2 (germline): SEHNR, FQNEAQ (reference sequence). V was trimmed by 5 bases and J by 7 bases, leaving 17 bases between them. The CDR3 spans 14 residues. The CDR3 here is CASSPGTPQGTQYF. The CDR3 nucleotides are TGTGCCAGCAGCCCCGGGACTCCCCAGGGGACCCAGTACTTC.

The chain employs TRBV7-2 and TRBJ2-7, with 9 positions matching TRBD1. Germline assignment: CDR1 SGHTA and CDR2 FQGNSA. The ends lost 5 bases at V and 4 bases at J; junction bases unmatched: 9. This CDR3 contains 15 residues. CDR3 residues: CASSLPPGQGYEQYF. The CDR3 DNA reads TGTGCCAGCAGCCTCCCCCCGGGACAGGGTTACGAGCAGTACTTC.

This chain's CDR3 is CASSEAVGLAGDNEQFF. The CDR3, as DNA: TGTGCCAGCAGTGAAGCAGTGGGACTAGCGGGGGACAATGAGCAGTTCTTC. The chain carries TRBV2 and TRBJ2-1; 14 nucleotides line up with TRBD2. The germline CDR1 and CDR2 sequences are SNHLY and FYNNEI. This CDR3 is built from 17 residues. V trimming: 0 bases; J trimming: 5 bases; junction bases outside the gene matches: 3.

In its sample, this clone was seen once. J is TRBJ2-3 and V is TRBV5-1; possibly TRBD1 for D (6 bases). The CDR3 sequence is 16 residues long. Per germline, CDR1 SGHRS and CDR2 YFSETQ. V was clipped by 4 bases and J by 1 base, with 16 bases between them. CDR3 amino acids: CASSQDSSRGTDTQYF. DNA for the CDR3: TGCGCCAGCAGCCAGGACAGTTCTAGAGGCACAGATACGCAGTATTTT.

The genes are TRBV5-6 and TRBJ1-5; 10 nucleotides align to TRBD1. V dropped 3 bases and J dropped 8; count of bases not matched to a gene: 2. The CDR3 is 13 amino acids. Germline CDR1 reads SGHDT; CDR2 reads YYEEEE. The CDR3 DNA follows: TGTGCCAGCAGCTCGGGACAGGGGAAGCCCCAGCATTTT. Translating gives CASSSGQGKPQHF.

The rearrangement uses TRBV24-1 and TRBJ1-2; the match to TRBD1 covers 8 bases. Germline assignment: CDR1 KGHDR and CDR2 SFDVKD. The CDR3 contains 15 residues. The V gene end was trimmed by 4 bases and the J gene end by 5 bases; junction bases not matched to a gene: 8. CDR3 DNA: TGTGCCACCAGTGACCCCGGGACAGGACGATATGGCTACACCTTC. Amino acid sequence: CATSDPGTGRYGYTF.

Ten or more counts support this clone. V gene TRBV6-2 or TRBV6-3 combines with J gene TRBJ1-1, with D possibly matching TRBD1 (6 bases). The CDR3 runs 13 residues. The germline V and J ends were trimmed by 4 bases and 1 base, with 7 bases remaining between them. Germline V gene lookup returns CDR1 MNHEY and CDR2 SVGEGT. In nucleotides, the CDR3 is TGTGCCAGCAGTTGGGGACAGAACACTGAAGCTTTCTTT. It is translated as CASSWGQNTEAFF.

V is TRBV7-9 and J is TRBJ2-5, with TRBD2 matching 16 bases. V lost 5 bases, J lost 5 bases, and 8 bases stayed unmatched. This CDR3 is built from 17 residues. Looked up from germline, CDR1 is SEHNR and CDR2 is FQNEAQ (reference sequence). CDR3 DNA sequence: TGTGCCAGCAGCCAAGGGACTAGCGGGAGGGCCAGGGAGACCCAGTACTTC. Translation: CASSQGTSGRARETQYF.

In nucleotides, the CDR3 is TGTGCCAGCAGCGTGCAGGGGCGAGCCGGGGAGCTGTTTTTT. Its protein is CASSVQGRAGELFF. The chain couples TRBV9 to TRBJ2-2; D possibly corresponds to TRBD1 (6 bases). Trimming stripped 2 bases from V and 6 bases from J, with 11 bases between. This CDR3 has 14 residues. The germline gives CDR1 SGDLS, CDR2 YYNGEE.

V gene TRBV5-1 combines with J gene TRBJ1-1, with a possible D match to TRBD1 (6 bases). The CDR3 has 14 amino acids. V lost 4 bases, J lost 1 base, and 11 bases lay in between. The germline CDR1 and CDR2 sequences are SGHRS and YFSETQ. The CDR3 DNA sequence: TGCGCCAGCAGCCCGGGACATAAGAACACTGAAGCTTTCTTT. As protein: CASSPGHKNTEAFF.

The sample holds a few counts of this clone. This chain connects TRBV25-1 to TRBJ1-2; D remains unclear. V lost 6 bases to trimming and J lost 14 bases, with 13 bases between them. The germline V gene has CDR1 MGHDK and CDR2 SYGVNS. This CDR3 is built from 10 residues. The CDR3 is CASRVGLITF. CDR3 coding DNA: TGTGCCAGCAGGGTCGGTTTAATTACCTTC.

The genes are TRBV6-1 and TRBJ1-1; TRBD1 agrees at 7 bases. J was trimmed by 8 bases and V by 3 bases; bases with no gene match: 6. The CDR3 is 13 residues long. Germline values: CDR1 MNHNS, CDR2 SASEGT. CDR3 DNA: TGTGCCAGCAGTGACGATAGGGGGCGGGAAGCTTTCTTT. Protein: CASSDDRGREAFF.

This sequence joins TRBV24-1 and TRBJ2-1; TRBD1 matches 9 bases. Losses at the gene ends were 3 bases for V and 9 bases for J; bases not matched to a gene: 8. CDR3 length equals 15 residues. CDR1 is KGHDR and CDR2 is SFDVKD in the germline V gene. The CDR3 nucleotides are TGTGCCACCAGTGATCCAGGACAGGGGTGGGGTGAGCAGTTCTTC. Residues: CATSDPGQGWGEQFF.

The chain joins TRBV5-6 to TRBJ1-1; TRBD1 agrees at 8 bases. CDR3 length: 15 amino acids. V gave up 5 bases and J gave up 8 bases; unmatched junction bases: 14. Germline CDR1 SGHDT, CDR2 YYEEEE. CDR3 residues: CASRPGTGPAGEAFF. The CDR3 DNA is TGTGCCAGCAGGCCCGGGACAGGTCCCGCGGGGGAAGCTTTCTTT.

CDR3 amino acids: CASSAGQGVNSPLHF. The CDR3 DNA sequence: TGTGCCAGCAGCGCAGGACAGGGCGTTAATTCACCCCTCCACTTT. The chain recombines TRBV9 with TRBJ1-6; 8 bases are a match to TRBD1. CDR3 length: 15 amino acids. Germline values: CDR1 SGDLS, CDR2 YYNGEE. V lost 3 bases, J lost 6 bases, and 5 bases stayed unmatched. The full variable domain, in which reference TRBV9 and TRBJ1-6 provide the parts outside the CDR3, is DSGVTQTPKHLITATGQRVTLRCSPRSGDLSVYWYQQSLDQGLQFLIQYYNGEERAKGNILERFSAQQFPDLHSELNLSSLELGDSALYFCASSAGQGVNSPLHFGNGTRLTVT.

The chain links TRBV9 to TRBJ1-6, with a tentative D call TRBD1 (6 bases). CDR1 and CDR2 (germline): SGDLS, YYNGEE. The CDR3 extends over 14 amino acids. V lost 0 bases to trimming and J lost 5 bases, with 6 bases between them. Here the CDR3 reads CASSVEGDNSPLHF. CDR3 bases: TGTGCCAGCAGCGTAGAGGGGGATAATTCACCCCTCCACTTT.

The rearrangement uses TRBV4-1 and TRBJ2-3, with a possible D match to TRBD2 (6 bases). Trimming shortened V by 0 bases and J by 2 bases, and 12 bases separated the two germline ends. The CDR3 totals 16 residues. Germline CDR1 reads MGHRA; CDR2 reads YSYEKL. CDR3 sequence reads: CASSQEGLQSTDTQYF. CDR3 bases: TGCGCCAGCAGCCAAGAGGGACTCCAATCCACAGATACGCAGTATTTT.

This clone occurred once. V and J are TRBV3-1 (or the pseudogene TRBV3-2) and TRBJ2-1; TRBD2 matches 9 bases. J gave up 6 bases and V 3 bases, and 6 bases lay outside the gene matches. Per germline, CDR1 LGHDT and CDR2 YNNKEL (reference sequence). The CDR3 is 15 residues long. For the CDR3, the DNA is TGTGCCAGCAGCCAGTCAGGCGGGAGGGCCAATGAGCAGTTCTTC. The encoded protein is CASSQSGGRANEQFF.

The chain joins TRBV5-1 to TRBJ1-6; 7 bases fit TRBD1. Germline lookup yields CDR1 SGHRS and CDR2 YFSETQ. The CDR3 loop spans 16 amino acids. The trim removed 0 bases at V and 6 bases at J, leaving 6 bases unmatched. The CDR3 here is CASSLGAGGINSPLHF. The CDR3 nucleotides are TGCGCCAGCAGCTTGGGTGCAGGGGGAATTAATTCACCCCTCCACTTT. Full variable domain (outside the CDR3, taken from reference TRBV5-1 and TRBJ1-6): KAGVTQTPRYLIKTRGQQVTLSCSPISGHRSVSWYQQTPGQGLQFLFEYFSETQRNKGNFPGRFSGRQFSNSRSEMNVSTLELGDSALYLCASSLGAGGINSPLHFGNGTRLTVT.

This sequence joins TRBV2 and TRBJ2-1; weak D call: TRBD1 (6 bases). Germline CDR1 is SNHLY and CDR2 is FYNNEI. CDR3 length equals 13 residues. V was trimmed by 7 bases and J by 2 bases, leaving 9 bases between them. For the CDR3, the DNA is TGTGCCAGCAACAGGGACACCTACAATGAGCAGTTCTTC. Protein product: CASNRDTYNEQFF.

The V and J genes are TRBV7-2 and TRBJ2-1; possible D gene TRBD2, 5 bases. V gave up 5 bases and J gave up 0 bases, with 17 bases separating them. This CDR3 is 17 amino acids long. The germline V gene has CDR1 SGHTA and CDR2 FQGNSA. In DNA form, the CDR3 reads TGTGCCAGCAGCCCGCTGGCTAGCACAAGCTCCTACAATGAGCAGTTCTTC. Translating it yields CASSPLASTSSYNEQFF.

The J gene is TRBJ1-1, the V gene TRBV27; D gene unclear. The CDR3 is 13 residues long. The V gene lost 2 bases and the J gene lost 5 bases, with 9 bases spanning the gap. Germline CDR1 is MNHEY and CDR2 is SMNVEV (reference sequence). The CDR3 protein is CASSLVTGTEAFF. CDR3 sequence (DNA): TGTGCCAGCAGTTTAGTCACGGGAACTGAAGCTTTCTTT.

The chain couples TRBV6-6 to TRBJ1-2; 9 bases align to TRBD1. Germline V lookup: CDR1 MNHNY, CDR2 SVGAGI (reference sequence). The CDR3 consists of 14 residues. V shed 4 bases, J shed 8 bases, and the junction held 8 bases outside the gene matches. CDR3 nucleotides: TGTGCCAGCAGTTCCTCAGACAGGGGGGAAGGCTACACCTTC. Its protein is CASSSSDRGEGYTF.

This chain uses TRBV28 with TRBJ1-1; 7 bases align to TRBD1. Germline CDR1 and CDR2: MDHEN and SYDVKM. The V and J ends lost 5 bases and 5 bases, in that order; junction bases with no gene match: 11. This CDR3 is 15 amino acids long. The CDR3 DNA is TGTGCCAGCAGTCCAACGAGGGGGCGCGGGACTGAAGCTTTCTTT. It is translated as CASSPTRGRGTEAFF.